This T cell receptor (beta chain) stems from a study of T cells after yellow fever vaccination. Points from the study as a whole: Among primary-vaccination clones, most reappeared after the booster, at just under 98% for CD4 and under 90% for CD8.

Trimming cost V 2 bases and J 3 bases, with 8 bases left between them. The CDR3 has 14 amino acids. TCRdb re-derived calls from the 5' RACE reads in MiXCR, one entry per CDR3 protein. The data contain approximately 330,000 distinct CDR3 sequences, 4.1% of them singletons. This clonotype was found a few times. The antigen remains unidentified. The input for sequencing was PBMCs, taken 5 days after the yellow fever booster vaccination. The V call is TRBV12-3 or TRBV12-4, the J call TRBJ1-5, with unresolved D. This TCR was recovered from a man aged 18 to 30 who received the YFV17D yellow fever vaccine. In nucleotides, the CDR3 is TGTGCCAGCAGTTTAAGGTCCAACAATCAGCCCCAGCATTTT. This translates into CASSLRSNNQPQHF.